Below, 20 T cell receptor beta chains from the same sample are listed, as sequenced in a study of T cell responses to AZD1222 COVID-19 vaccine. Data came from immunoSEQ multiplex PCR; TCRdb stores just in-frame clones and leaves some out. The sample holds some 120,000 clones, around 89% seen once. The sequences come from peripheral blood, collected on day 0 of AZD1222 vaccination. The receptors shown here come from an adult in good health.

The chain is built from TRBV5-1 and TRBJ2-7; 10 bases fit TRBD1. Trimming removed 0 bases from V and 7 bases from J; junction bases left unmatched: 7. The germline V gene encodes CDR1 SGHRS and CDR2 YFSETQ. The CDR3 has 15 residues. Written as DNA, the CDR3 is TGCGCCAGCAGCTTGGAAGGGACAGGGGCCGGAGAGCAGTACTTC. Translating it yields CASSLEGTGAGEQYF.

Worth noting for this clone: One end of the junction does not line up with germline, which may come from a read error. The chain links TRBV19 to TRBJ1-2; possibly TRBD1 for D (5 bases). Germline assignment: CDR1 LNHDA and CDR2 SQIVND (reference sequence). The CDR3 is made up of 15 amino acids. The CDR3 DNA sequence: TGTGCCAGCTATGGATGGGAGGCAAGGGACGGAGCCTTAGAATTC. Protein product: CASYGWEARDGALEF. Full variable domain (missing parts from reference TRBV19 and TRBJ1-2): DGGITQSPKYLFRKEGQNVTLSCEQNLNHDAMYWYRQDPGQGLRLIYYSQIVNDFQKGDIAEGYSVSREKKESFPLTVTSAQKNPTAFYLCASYGWEARDGALEFGSGTRLTVV.

The V and J genes are TRBV29-1 and TRBJ2-3, with 7 bases fitting TRBD2. Trimming at V came to 0 bases and at J to 4 bases, leaving 4 bases not matched to a gene. Germline V gene lookup returns CDR1 SQVTM and CDR2 ANQGSEA. The CDR3 totals 14 residues. Here the CDR3 DNA reads TGCAGCGTTGAAGATTGGACTAGACCAGATACGCAGTATTTT. It is translated as CSVEDWTRPDTQYF.

V is TRBV4-2 and J is TRBJ2-5, with TRBD1 identical over 8 bases. This CDR3 has 15 amino acids. CDR1 LGHNA and CDR2 YNFKEQ come from the germline V gene. Trimming took 1 base from V and 2 from J; bases not matched to a gene: 3. CDR3: CASSQGTGGQETQYF. The CDR3 bases are TGTGCCAGCAGCCAAGGCACAGGGGGGCAAGAGACCCAGTACTTC.

A few counts support this clone. The V call is TRBV29-1, the J call TRBJ2-7, with D maybe TRBD2 (5 bases). The germline V and J ends were trimmed by 1 base and 7 bases, with 14 bases remaining between them. The length of the CDR3 is 13 residues. The germline V gene encodes CDR1 SQVTM and CDR2 ANQGSEA. The CDR3 DNA sequence: TGCAGCGTTGAAGGGAGGACCACGGGGGAGCAGTACTTC. Residues: CSVEGRTTGEQYF.

The genes are TRBV5-8 and TRBJ2-1; D might be TRBD2 (5 bases). The germline V and J ends were trimmed by 1 base and 0 bases, with 11 bases remaining between them. Germline CDR1 SGHTS, CDR2 YDEGEE. This CDR3 spans 16 amino acids. The CDR3 sequence is CASSLRPGNSYNEQFF. CDR3 in DNA: TGTGCCAGCAGCTTGCGGCCGGGGAACTCCTACAATGAGCAGTTCTTC.

The J gene is TRBJ2-5, the V gene TRBV4-1; D gene unclear. This CDR3 region has 14 residues. Germline CDR1 is MGHRA and CDR2 is YSYEKL. With 5 bases removed from V and 0 bases from J, the gap between germline ends came to 10 bases. As DNA, the CDR3 is TGCGCCAGCAGCGCGAGACTCTACCAAGAGACCCAGTACTTC. This sequence encodes CASSARLYQETQYF.

V usage is TRBV7-8 and J usage is TRBJ1-6; D is uncertain. From germline, CDR1 is SGHVS and CDR2 FQNEAQ. The V gene lost 3 bases and the J gene lost 8 bases, with 17 bases spanning the gap. The CDR3 has 16 residues. For the CDR3, the DNA is TGTGCCAGCAGCTTCCCAGTGGAAGCCATGGATTCACCCCTCCACTTT. Amino acid sequence: CASSFPVEAMDSPLHF. The full variable domain, with the rest looked up from reference TRBV7-8 and TRBJ1-6, is GAGVSQSPRYKVAKRGQDVALRCDPISGHVSLFWYQQALGQGPEFLTYFQNEAQLDKSGLPSDRFFAERPEGSVSTLKIQRTQQEDSAVYLCASSFPVEAMDSPLHFGNGTRLTVT.

This rearrangement joins TRBV16 to TRBJ2-3; possible D gene TRBD2, 6 bases. The V end was cut by 3 bases, the J end by 5 bases, with 6 bases between. The V gene's germline CDR1 is KGHSY and CDR2 FQNENV. The CDR3 is 12 amino acids. CDR3 region: CASSQGGDTQYF. The DNA for the CDR3 is TGTGCCAGCAGCCAGGGGGGAGATACGCAGTATTTT.

V usage is TRBV7-8 and J usage is TRBJ2-5, with 7 bases lining up with TRBD2. The germline CDR1 and CDR2 sequences are SGHVS and FQNEAQ. The ends lost 2 bases at V and 1 base at J; junction bases unmatched: 7. The CDR3 runs 16 residues. CDR3 sequence (DNA): TGTGCCAGCAGCTTAAAAGCGGGGCCCGCCCAAGAGACCCAGTACTTC. It yields the protein CASSLKAGPAQETQYF.

The count of this clone is one. This chain joins TRBV11-2 and TRBJ2-5; the match to TRBD2 covers 15 bases. Trimming removed 5 bases from V and 4 bases from J; junction bases left unmatched: 5. The germline gives CDR1 SGHAT, CDR2 FQNNGV. This CDR3 contains 16 residues. The CDR3 nucleotides are TGTGCCAGCAGCCCCCGGACTAGCGGGGGGGCAGAGACCCAGTACTTC. Amino acids: CASSPRTSGGAETQYF. The full variable domain, completed using reference TRBV11-2 and TRBJ2-5, is EAGVAQSPRYKIIEKRQSVAFWCNPISGHATLYWYQQILGQGPKLLIQFQNNGVVDDSQLPKDRFSAERLKGVDSTLKIQPAKLEDSAVYLCASSPRTSGGAETQYFGPGTRLLVL.

The rearrangement joins TRBV30 to TRBJ1-6, with D possibly TRBD1 on 5 matching bases. Trimming cost V 2 bases and J 14 bases, with 22 bases left between them. CDR3 length: 15 residues. Germline V gene lookup returns CDR1 GTSNPN and CDR2 SVGIG (reference sequence). The CDR3 protein is CAWSSSGRGWRTLHF. CDR3 bases: TGTGCCTGGAGTTCCTCGGGACGCGGGTGGAGGACCCTCCACTTT.

This chain connects TRBV6-1 to TRBJ1-5; weak D call: TRBD1 (5 bases). The V gene lost 4 bases and the J gene lost 8 bases, with 21 bases spanning the gap. The CDR3 totals 16 residues. CDR1 is MNHNS, CDR2 SASEGT, per germline. The CDR3 reads CASSGETGGGFKPQHF. CDR3 bases: TGTGCCAGCAGTGGGGAAACAGGTGGGGGATTCAAGCCCCAGCATTTT.

Of note for this clone: Other DNA sequences in this specimen translate into the identical CDR3. The rearrangement links TRBV2 to TRBJ1-3, with D possibly being TRBD1 (6 bases). This CDR3 region has 19 residues. The V gene lost 6 bases and the J gene lost 4 bases, with 28 bases spanning the gap. The V gene's germline CDR1 is SNHLY and CDR2 FYNNEI. CDR3 amino acids: CASSDLGGGYDGRGNTIYF. The CDR3 nucleotides are TGTGCCAGCAGCGACCTCGGGGGGGGCTACGATGGACGGGGAAACACCATATATTTT. The complete variable domain, with remaining parts taken from reference TRBV2 and TRBJ1-3, reads EPEVTQTPSHQVTQMGQEVILRCVPISNHLYFYWYRQILGQKVEFLVSFYNNEISEKSEIFDDQFSVERPDGSNFTLKIRSTKLEDSAMYFCASSDLGGGYDGRGNTIYFGEGSWLTVV.

The chain links TRBV29-1 to TRBJ2-7; no firm D call. Germline-derived CDR1 and CDR2 are SQVTM and ANQGSEA. V was clipped by 1 base and J by 2 bases, with 12 bases between them. CDR3 size: 14 residues. As DNA, the CDR3 is TGCAGCGTTGAAGCTCCGGGCTTCACCTACGAGCAGTACTTC. Its protein is CSVEAPGFTYEQYF.

This chain connects TRBV10-1 to TRBJ1-2; no firm D call. Germline loops: CDR1 WNHNN, CDR2 SYGVQD (reference sequence). CDR3 length: 10 amino acids. Trimming took 9 bases from V and 6 from J, leaving 8 bases between them. The chain's CDR3 is CARVRNGYTF. CDR3 coding DNA: TGCGCCAGGGTCCGAAATGGCTACACCTTC.

This rearrangement joins TRBV7-9 to TRBJ2-5; D remains ambiguous. The V end lost 5 bases, the J end lost 2 bases, and 12 bases lay between the germline ends. The CDR3 spans 14 residues. Germline V gene sequence: CDR1 SEHNR, CDR2 FQNEAQ (reference sequence). CDR3: CASSLRLDQETQYF. The CDR3 nucleotides are TGTGCCAGCAGCCTTAGGCTCGATCAAGAGACCCAGTACTTC.

The chain links TRBV11-3 to TRBJ2-1; D not resolved. Trimming took 4 bases from V and 7 from J, leaving 20 bases between them. This CDR3 has 16 residues. Per the germline V gene, CDR1 is SGHNT and CDR2 is YENEEA. This chain's CDR3 is CASSYSTGDGKNEQFF. DNA of the CDR3: TGTGCCAGCAGCTATAGCACGGGTGATGGTAAAAATGAGCAGTTCTTC.

CDR3 bases: TGTGCCAGCAGTATAAACACAGAAAAACTGTTTTTT. Encoded protein: CASSINTEKLFF. The gene calls are TRBV12-3 or TRBV12-4 and TRBJ1-4, with D unresolved. Trimming took off 5 bases at V and 8 bases at J, with 9 bases between the two ends. CDR3 size: 12 residues.

The V gene is TRBV18, the J gene TRBJ1-2; 7 bases are shared with TRBD1. Trimming took 5 bases from V and 6 from J; bases not matched to a gene: 6. In germline, CDR1 is KGHSH, CDR2 LQKENI. CDR3 length: 13 residues. CDR3 DNA sequence: TGTGCCAGCTCAGCAACAGGGGAAGATGGCTACACCTTC. Translated: CASSATGEDGYTF. Full variable domain (rest looked up from reference TRBV18 and TRBJ1-2): NAGVMQNPRHLVRRRGQEARLRCSPMKGHSHVYWYRQLPEEGLKFMVYLQKENIIDESGMPKERFSAEFPKEGPSILRIQQVVRGDSAAYFCASSATGEDGYTFGSGTRLTVV.